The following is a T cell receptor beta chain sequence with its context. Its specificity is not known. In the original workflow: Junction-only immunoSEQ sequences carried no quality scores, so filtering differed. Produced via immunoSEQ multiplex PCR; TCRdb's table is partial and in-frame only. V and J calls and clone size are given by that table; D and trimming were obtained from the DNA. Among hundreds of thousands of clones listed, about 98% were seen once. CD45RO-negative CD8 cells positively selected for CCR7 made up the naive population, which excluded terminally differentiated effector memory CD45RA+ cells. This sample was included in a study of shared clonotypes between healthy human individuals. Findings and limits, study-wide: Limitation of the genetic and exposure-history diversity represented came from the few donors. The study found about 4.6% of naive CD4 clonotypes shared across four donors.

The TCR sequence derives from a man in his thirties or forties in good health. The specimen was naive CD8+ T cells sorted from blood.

CDR3 sequence reads: CASSARNAGGLNTGELFF. The CDR3 DNA follows: TGTGCCAGCAGCGCCCGAAATGCGGGAGGGTTGAACACCGGGGAGCTGTTTTTT. V is TRBV9 and J is TRBJ2-2, with 9 positions matching TRBD2. The CDR3 totals 18 residues. V shed 3 bases and J 1 base; nucleotides not matched to a gene: 10. Germline lookup yields CDR1 SGDLS and CDR2 YYNGEE. Looking up the rest from reference TRBV9 and TRBJ2-2 gives the full variable domain: DSGVTQTPKHLITATGQRVTLRCSPRSGDLSVYWYQQSLDQGLQFLIQYYNGEERAKGNILERFSAQQFPDLHSELNLSSLELGDSALYFCASSARNAGGLNTGELFFGEGSRLTVL.